This TCR beta chain is from a study of Ad26.COV2.S vaccination and SARS-CoV-2 variants. Study as a whole: Ad26.COV2.S given intramuscularly, once or twice 56 days apart.

Note on this clone: The antigen is undetermined.

Sample treatment: 15 to 20 received Ad26.COV2.S at low or high dose, single or two shots; about 5 received placebo; per-sample allocation not given. Collection of the samples took place on day 63 after the first injection of vaccine or placebo. The study used a vaccine consisting of an Ad26 vector that expressed Wuhan-strain SARS-CoV-2 spike. Sequencing used immunoSEQ multiplex PCR; TCRdb keeps in-frame clones, though not all of them. The sample consists of 350,000 to 500,000 clones, roughly 88% of them appearing once. Study observations and caveats: Overall T cell responses may have been underestimated by the analyses of TCR breadth and depth.

Sequencing used peripheral blood, obtained in a trial of Ad26.COV2.S vaccine versus placebo. The clonotype originates from a person between 18 and 60 years old who received the Ad26.COV2.S COVID-19 vaccine or a placebo.

The CDR3 here is CASSLHGPADGELFF. The DNA of the CDR3 is TGTGCCAGCAGCTTGCACGGCCCCGCGGACGGGGAGCTGTTTTTT. The chain links TRBV5-5 to TRBJ2-2; D unclear. Germline V gene lookup returns CDR1 SGHKS and CDR2 YYEKEE (reference sequence). The V end was cut by 1 base, the J end by 7 bases, with 14 bases between. CDR3 length equals 15 residues.